This T cell receptor beta chain stems from a study of T-cell reconstitution after alpha-beta-depleted transplantation in children. Turning to this clonotype: Its antigen is unidentified.

It was with unique molecular identifiers that the TCRbeta library was prepared. TCRdb re-analysed the PCR reads in MiXCR, keeping a single row per CDR3 protein. Of approximately 520,000 distinct CDR3 sequences in the sample, about an eighth were seen once. Study findings and constraints: There were reportedly several hundred expanded graft clones from which alpha-beta T cells came about two months after transplant. The origin of high day-60 TCRbeta diversity in some patients lay in surviving recipient T cells and thymic progenitors. Newly produced T cells mostly provided counts and TCRbeta diversity after one year, as hyperexpanded clones declined.

This CDR3 contains 14 residues. V lost 5 bases and J lost 6; bases outside the gene matches: 8. Per the germline V gene, CDR1 is SGHTA and CDR2 is FQGTGA. This sequence originates from a female patient aged 2-10 years who had a stem cell transplant for aplastic anemia, so the T cells may come from the graft donor. The sequenced sample was PBMCs, mostly from graft donor cells, obtained 180 days after TCRalphabeta/CD19-depleted stem cell transplant. The rearrangement links TRBV7-3 to TRBJ2-5; TRBD1 matches 8 bases. DNA for the CDR3: TGTGCCAGCAGCGAGACAGGGGCAGGGAAGACCCAGTACTTC. Protein product: CASSETGAGKTQYF.